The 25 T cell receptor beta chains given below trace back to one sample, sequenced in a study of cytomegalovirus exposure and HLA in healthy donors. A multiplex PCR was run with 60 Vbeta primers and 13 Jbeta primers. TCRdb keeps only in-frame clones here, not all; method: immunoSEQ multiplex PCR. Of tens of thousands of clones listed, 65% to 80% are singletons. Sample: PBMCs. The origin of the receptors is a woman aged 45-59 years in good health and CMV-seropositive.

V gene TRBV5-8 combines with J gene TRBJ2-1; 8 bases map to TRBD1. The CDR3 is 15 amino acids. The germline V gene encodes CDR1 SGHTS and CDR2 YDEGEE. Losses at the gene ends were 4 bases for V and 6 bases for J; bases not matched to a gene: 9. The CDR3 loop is CASSVTGTGINEQFF. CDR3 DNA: TGTGCCAGCAGCGTAACCGGGACAGGAATCAATGAGCAGTTCTTC.

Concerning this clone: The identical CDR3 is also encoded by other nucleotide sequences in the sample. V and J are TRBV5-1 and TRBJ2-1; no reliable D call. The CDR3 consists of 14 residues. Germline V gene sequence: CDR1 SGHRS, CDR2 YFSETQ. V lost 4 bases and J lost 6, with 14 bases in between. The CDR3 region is CASSLEGLGNEQFF. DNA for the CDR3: TGCGCCAGCAGCCTAGAAGGTTTGGGCAATGAGCAGTTCTTC.

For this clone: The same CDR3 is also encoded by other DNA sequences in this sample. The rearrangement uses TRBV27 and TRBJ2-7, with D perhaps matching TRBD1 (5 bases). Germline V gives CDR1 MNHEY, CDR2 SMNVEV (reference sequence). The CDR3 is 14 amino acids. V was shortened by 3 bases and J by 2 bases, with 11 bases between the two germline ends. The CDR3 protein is CASSFSTGPYEQYF. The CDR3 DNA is TGTGCCAGCAGTTTTTCTACAGGCCCCTACGAGCAGTACTTC.

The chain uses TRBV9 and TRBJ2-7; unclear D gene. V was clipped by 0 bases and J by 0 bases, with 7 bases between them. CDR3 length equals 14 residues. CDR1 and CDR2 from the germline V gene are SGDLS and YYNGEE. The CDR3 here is CASSVDPFSYEQYF. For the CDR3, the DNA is TGTGCCAGCAGCGTAGATCCGTTCTCCTACGAGCAGTACTTC.

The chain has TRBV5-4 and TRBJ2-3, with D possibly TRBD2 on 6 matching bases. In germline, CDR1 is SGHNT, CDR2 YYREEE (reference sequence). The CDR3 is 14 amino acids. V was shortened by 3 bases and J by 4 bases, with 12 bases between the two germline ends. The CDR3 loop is CASSSTSFPDTQYF. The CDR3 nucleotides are TGTGCCAGCAGCTCTACTAGCTTCCCAGATACGCAGTATTTT.

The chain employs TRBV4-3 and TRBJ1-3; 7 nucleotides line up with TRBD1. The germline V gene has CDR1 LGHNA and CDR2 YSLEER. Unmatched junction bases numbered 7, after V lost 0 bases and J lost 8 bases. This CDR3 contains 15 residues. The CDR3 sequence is CASSQELAGGYTIYF. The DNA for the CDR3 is TGCGCCAGCAGCCAAGAACTGGCAGGGGGGTACACCATATATTTT.

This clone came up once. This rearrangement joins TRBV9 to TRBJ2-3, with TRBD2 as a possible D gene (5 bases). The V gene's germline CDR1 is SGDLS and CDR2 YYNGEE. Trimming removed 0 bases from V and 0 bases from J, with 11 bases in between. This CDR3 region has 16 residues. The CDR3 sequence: CASSVVARPSTDTQYF. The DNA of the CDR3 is TGTGCCAGCAGCGTAGTAGCGAGACCTAGCACAGATACGCAGTATTTT.

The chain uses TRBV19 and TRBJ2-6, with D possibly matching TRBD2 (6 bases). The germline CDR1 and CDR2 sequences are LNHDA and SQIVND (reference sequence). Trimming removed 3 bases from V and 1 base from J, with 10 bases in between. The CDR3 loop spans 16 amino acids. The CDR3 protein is CASSINGGSGANVLTF. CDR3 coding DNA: TGTGCCAGTAGTATTAACGGGGGTTCTGGGGCCAACGTCCTGACTTTC.

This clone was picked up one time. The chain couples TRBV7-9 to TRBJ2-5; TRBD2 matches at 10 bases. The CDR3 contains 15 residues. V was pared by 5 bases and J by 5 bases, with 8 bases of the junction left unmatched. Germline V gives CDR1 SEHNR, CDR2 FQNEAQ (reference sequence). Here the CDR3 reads CASSPTGAGGETQYF. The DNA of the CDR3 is TGTGCCAGCAGCCCCACCGGAGCGGGAGGGGAGACCCAGTACTTC.

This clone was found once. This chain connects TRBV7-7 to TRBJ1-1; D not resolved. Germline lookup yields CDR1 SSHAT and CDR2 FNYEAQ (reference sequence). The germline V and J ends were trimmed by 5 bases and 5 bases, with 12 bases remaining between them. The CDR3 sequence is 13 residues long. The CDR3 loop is CASSPTTKTEAFF. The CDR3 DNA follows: TGTGCCAGCAGCCCTACTACGAAAACTGAAGCTTTCTTT.

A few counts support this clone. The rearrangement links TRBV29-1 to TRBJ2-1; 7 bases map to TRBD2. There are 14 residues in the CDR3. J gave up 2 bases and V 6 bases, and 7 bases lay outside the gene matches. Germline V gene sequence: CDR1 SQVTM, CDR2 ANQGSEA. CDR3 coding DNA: TGCAGCGTCCCACCCGGGACTACCTACAATGAGCAGTTCTTC. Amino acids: CSVPPGTTYNEQFF.

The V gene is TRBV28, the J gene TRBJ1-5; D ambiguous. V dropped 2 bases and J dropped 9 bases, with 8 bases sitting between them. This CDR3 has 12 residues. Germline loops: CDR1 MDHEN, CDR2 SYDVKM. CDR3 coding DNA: TGTGCCAGCAGTTTAGCGGGCCTGCCCCAGCATTTT. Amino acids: CASSLAGLPQHF.

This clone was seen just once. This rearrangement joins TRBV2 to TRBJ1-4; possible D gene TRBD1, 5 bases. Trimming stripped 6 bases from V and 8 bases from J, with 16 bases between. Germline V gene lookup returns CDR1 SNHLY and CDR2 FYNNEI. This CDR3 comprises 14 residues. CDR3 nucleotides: TGTGCCAGCAGCCTGGGAGGGGTTGGGGAAAAACTGTTTTTT. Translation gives CASSLGGVGEKLFF.

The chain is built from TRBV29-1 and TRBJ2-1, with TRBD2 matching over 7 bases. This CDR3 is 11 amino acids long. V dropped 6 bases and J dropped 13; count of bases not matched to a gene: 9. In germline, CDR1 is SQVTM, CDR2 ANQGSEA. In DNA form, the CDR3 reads TGCAGCGTCGGGACTACATCGTTACAGTTCTTC. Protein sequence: CSVGTTSLQFF.

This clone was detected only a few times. The CDR3 spells CASSLDPIQGRRTGANVLTF. The CDR3 coding sequence is TGTGCCAGCAGCTTAGATCCTATACAGGGAAGAAGAACTGGGGCCAACGTCCTGACTTTC. The V and J genes are TRBV7-6 and TRBJ2-6; TRBD1 is a possible D gene (6 bases). Trimming removed 1 base from V and 2 bases from J, with 21 bases in between. There are 20 residues in the CDR3. Germline V gene lookup returns CDR1 SGHVS and CDR2 FNYEAQ.

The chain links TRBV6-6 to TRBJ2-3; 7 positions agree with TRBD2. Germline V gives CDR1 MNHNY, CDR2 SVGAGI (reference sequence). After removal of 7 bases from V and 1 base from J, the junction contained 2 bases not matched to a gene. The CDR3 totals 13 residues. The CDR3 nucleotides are TGTGCCAGCACCCTAGCGGGCACAGATACGCAGTATTTT. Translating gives CASTLAGTDTQYF.

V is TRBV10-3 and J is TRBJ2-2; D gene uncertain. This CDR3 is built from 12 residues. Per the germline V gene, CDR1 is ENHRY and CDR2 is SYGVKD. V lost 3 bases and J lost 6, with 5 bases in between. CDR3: CAISEGAGELFF. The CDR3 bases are TGTGCCATCAGTGAAGGAGCCGGGGAGCTGTTTTTT.

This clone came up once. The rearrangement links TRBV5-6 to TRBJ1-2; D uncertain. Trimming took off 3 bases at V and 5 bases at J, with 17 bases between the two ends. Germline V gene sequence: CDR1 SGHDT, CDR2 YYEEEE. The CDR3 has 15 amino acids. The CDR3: CASSYGHRGLYGYTF. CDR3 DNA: TGTGCCAGCAGCTATGGCCACCGAGGGCTGTATGGCTACACCTTC.

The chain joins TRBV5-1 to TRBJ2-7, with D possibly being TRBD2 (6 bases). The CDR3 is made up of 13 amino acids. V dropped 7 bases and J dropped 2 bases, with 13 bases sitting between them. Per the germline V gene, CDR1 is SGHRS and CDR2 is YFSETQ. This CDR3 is CASGDLLTYEQYF. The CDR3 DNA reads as TGCGCCAGCGGGGACTTACTTACCTACGAGCAGTACTTC.

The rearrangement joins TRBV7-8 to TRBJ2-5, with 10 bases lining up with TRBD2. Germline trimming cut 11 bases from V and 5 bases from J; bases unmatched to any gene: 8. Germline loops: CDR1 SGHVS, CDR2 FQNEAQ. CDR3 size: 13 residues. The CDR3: CAGSGRVPETQYF. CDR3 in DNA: TGTGCCGGGAGCGGGAGGGTCCCCGAGACCCAGTACTTC.

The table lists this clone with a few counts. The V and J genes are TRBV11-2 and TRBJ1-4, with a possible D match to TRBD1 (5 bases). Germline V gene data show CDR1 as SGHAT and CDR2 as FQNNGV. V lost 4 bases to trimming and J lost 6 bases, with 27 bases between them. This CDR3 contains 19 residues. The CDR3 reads CASSSPRLGLGVDHEKLFF. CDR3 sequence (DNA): TGTGCCAGCAGCTCGCCTCGACTGGGACTTGGTGTAGATCATGAAAAACTGTTTTTT.

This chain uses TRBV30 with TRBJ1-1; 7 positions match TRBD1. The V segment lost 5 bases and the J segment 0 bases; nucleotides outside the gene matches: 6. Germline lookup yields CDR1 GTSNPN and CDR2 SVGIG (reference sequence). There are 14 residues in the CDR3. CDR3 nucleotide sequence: TGTGCCTGGCATAGACAGGGAGTGAACACTGAAGCTTTCTTT. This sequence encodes CAWHRQGVNTEAFF.

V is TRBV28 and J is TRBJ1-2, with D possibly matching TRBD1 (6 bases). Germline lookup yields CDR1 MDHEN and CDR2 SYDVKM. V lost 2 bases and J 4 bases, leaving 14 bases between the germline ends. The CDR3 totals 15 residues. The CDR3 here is CASSLGQFDGYGYTF. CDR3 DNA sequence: TGTGCCAGCAGTTTAGGACAGTTTGATGGCTATGGCTACACCTTC.

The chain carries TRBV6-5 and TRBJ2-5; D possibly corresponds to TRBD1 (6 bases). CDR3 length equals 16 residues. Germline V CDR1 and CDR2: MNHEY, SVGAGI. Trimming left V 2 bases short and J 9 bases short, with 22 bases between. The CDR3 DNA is TGTGCCAGCAGTTACCAAACAACCGGACAGCCCGGACCCCAGTACTTC. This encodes CASSYQTTGQPGPQYF.

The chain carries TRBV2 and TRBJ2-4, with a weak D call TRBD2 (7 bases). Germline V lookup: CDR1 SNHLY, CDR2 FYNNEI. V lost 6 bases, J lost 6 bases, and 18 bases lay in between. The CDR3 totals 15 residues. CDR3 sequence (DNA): TGTGCCAGCAGAGCTAGCGGAGGGGGAAGAAACATTCAGTACTTC. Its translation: CASRASGGGRNIQYF.